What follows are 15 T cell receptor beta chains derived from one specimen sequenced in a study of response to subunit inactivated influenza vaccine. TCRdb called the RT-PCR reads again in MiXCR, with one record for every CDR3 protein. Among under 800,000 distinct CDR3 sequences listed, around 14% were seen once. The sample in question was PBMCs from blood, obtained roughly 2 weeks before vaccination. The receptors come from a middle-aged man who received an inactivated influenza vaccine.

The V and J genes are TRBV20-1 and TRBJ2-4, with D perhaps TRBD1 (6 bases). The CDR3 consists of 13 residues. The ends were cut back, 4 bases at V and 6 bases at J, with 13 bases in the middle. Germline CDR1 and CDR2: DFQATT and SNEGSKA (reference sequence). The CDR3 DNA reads TGCAGTGCTAAAACAGGGTATTCAAACATTCAGTACTTC. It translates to CSAKTGYSNIQYF.

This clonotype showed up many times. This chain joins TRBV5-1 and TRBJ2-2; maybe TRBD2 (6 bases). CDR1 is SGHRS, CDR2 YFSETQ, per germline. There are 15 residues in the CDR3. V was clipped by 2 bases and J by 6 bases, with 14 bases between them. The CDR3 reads CASSFGGLGAGELFF. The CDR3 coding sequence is TGCGCCAGCAGCTTCGGGGGTTTAGGAGCCGGGGAGCTGTTTTTT.

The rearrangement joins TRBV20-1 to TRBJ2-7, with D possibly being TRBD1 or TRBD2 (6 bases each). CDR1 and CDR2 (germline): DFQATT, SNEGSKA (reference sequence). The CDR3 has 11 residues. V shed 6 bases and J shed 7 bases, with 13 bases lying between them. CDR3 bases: TGCAGTGCCAGGAGGGGGGTTGAGCAGTACTTC. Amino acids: CSARRGVEQYF.

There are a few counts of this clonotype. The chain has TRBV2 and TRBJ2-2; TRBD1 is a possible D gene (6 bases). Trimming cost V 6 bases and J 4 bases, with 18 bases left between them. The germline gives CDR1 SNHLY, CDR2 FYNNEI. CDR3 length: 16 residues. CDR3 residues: CASSEKGGVGTGELFF. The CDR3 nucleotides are TGTGCCAGCAGCGAAAAAGGGGGTGTGGGCACCGGGGAGCTGTTTTTT. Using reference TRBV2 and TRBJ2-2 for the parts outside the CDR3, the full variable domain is EPEVTQTPSHQVTQMGQEVILRCVPISNHLYFYWYRQILGQKVEFLVSFYNNEISEKSEIFDDQFSVERPDGSNFTLKIRSTKLEDSAMYFCASSEKGGVGTGELFFGEGSRLTVL.

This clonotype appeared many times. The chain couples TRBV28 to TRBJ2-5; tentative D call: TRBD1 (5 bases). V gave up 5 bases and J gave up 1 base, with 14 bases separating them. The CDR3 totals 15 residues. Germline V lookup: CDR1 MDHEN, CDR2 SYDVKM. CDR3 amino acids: CASSRGRATQETQYF. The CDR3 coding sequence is TGTGCCAGCAGTCGAGGCAGGGCCACCCAAGAGACCCAGTACTTC.

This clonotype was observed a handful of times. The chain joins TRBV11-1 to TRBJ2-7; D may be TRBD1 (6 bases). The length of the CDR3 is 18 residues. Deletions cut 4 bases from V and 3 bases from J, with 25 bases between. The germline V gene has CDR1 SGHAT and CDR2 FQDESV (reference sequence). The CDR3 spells CASSSNRGGQYLIYEQYF. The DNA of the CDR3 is TGTGCCAGCAGCTCCAATCGGGGCGGACAGTATTTAATCTACGAGCAGTACTTC.

The CDR3 spells CASSWVGKGNNEQFF. In nucleotides, the CDR3 is TGTGCCAGCAGTTGGGTGGGGAAAGGCAACAATGAGCAGTTCTTC. The rearrangement uses TRBV28 and TRBJ2-1, with D uncertain. This CDR3 spans 15 amino acids. The germline V gene encodes CDR1 MDHEN and CDR2 SYDVKM. Trimming left V 4 bases short and J 5 bases short, with 15 bases between.

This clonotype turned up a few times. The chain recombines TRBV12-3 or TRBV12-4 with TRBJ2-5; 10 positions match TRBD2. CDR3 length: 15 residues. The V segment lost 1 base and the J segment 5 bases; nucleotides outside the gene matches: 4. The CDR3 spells CASSLVAGGHETQYF. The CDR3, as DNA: TGTGCCAGCAGTTTAGTAGCGGGGGGTCATGAGACCCAGTACTTC.

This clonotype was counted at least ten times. The CDR3 protein is CASSLMDSFSGELFF. The CDR3 bases are TGTGCCAGCAGTTTAATGGACAGTTTTTCCGGGGAGCTGTTTTTT. This chain joins TRBV12-3 or TRBV12-4 and TRBJ2-2; maybe TRBD1 (6 bases). This CDR3 has 15 residues. Trimming stripped 2 bases from V and 6 bases from J, with 13 bases between.

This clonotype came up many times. The CDR3 sequence: CSATPSQPQHF. The CDR3 DNA follows: TGCAGTGCTACCCCATCTCAGCCCCAGCATTTT. This chain connects TRBV20-1 to TRBJ1-5; unclear D gene. Germline CDR1 DFQATT, CDR2 SNEGSKA (reference sequence). Trimming cost V 4 bases and J 6 bases, with 7 bases left between them. CDR3 length: 11 amino acids.

The CDR3 nucleotides are TGTGCCAGCAGCACAAGGACAGGGGGTGAGATCGATACGCAGTATTTT. Translating gives CASSTRTGGEIDTQYF. This chain uses TRBV11-1 with TRBJ2-3, with 10 bases lining up with TRBD1. The germline V gene encodes CDR1 SGHAT and CDR2 FQDESV (reference sequence). CDR3 length: 16 amino acids. The V and J ends lost 5 bases and 6 bases, in that order; junction bases with no gene match: 11.

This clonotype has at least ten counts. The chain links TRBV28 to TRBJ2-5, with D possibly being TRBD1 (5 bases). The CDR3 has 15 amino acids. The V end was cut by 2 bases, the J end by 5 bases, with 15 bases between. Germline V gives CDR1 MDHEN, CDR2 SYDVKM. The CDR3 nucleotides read TGTGCCAGCAGTTTAGGGCCAGGCAGGGCTGAGACCCAGTACTTC. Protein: CASSLGPGRAETQYF.

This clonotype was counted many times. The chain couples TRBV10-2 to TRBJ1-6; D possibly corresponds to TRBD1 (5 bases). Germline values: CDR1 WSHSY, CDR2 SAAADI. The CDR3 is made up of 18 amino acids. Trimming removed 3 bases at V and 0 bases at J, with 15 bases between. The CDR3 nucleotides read TGCGCCAGCAGTGACCAATTGGGGCTGAGCTCCTATAATTCACCCCTCCACTTT. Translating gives CASSDQLGLSSYNSPLHF.

CDR3 bases: TGCAGTGCTAGAGACAGTTCGGGACTAGCGTCTAGCACAGATACGCAGTATTTT. This translates into CSARDSSGLASSTDTQYF. The chain uses TRBV20-1 and TRBJ2-3; 10 bases agree with TRBD2. The CDR3 consists of 18 residues. V lost 0 bases, J lost 0 bases, and 9 bases stayed unmatched. Germline V gene data show CDR1 as DFQATT and CDR2 as SNEGSKA (reference sequence).

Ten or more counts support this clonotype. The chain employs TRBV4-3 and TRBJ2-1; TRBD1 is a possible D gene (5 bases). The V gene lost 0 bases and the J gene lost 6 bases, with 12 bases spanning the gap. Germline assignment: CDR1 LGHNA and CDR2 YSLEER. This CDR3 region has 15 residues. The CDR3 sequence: CASSQDPTVSNEQFF. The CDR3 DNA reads TGCGCCAGCAGCCAAGACCCGACAGTAAGCAATGAGCAGTTCTTC.